The next 19 T cell receptor beta chains were all read from a single sample in a study of OX40 agonist ivuxolimab in advanced cancers. Some clones are missing from TCRdb's copy, which holds only in-frame ones; the method was immunoSEQ multiplex PCR. The repertoire consists of 60,000 to 90,000 clones, with around 90% occurring once and the leading ten covering about 0.4%. The input for sequencing was CD4+ or CD8+ T cells sorted from blood, taken in a trial of the OX40 agonist ivuxolimab. Receptors were obtained from an adult with an advanced solid tumor such as melanoma, head and neck, liver or kidney cancer.

The V gene is TRBV5-1, the J gene TRBJ2-7, with D perhaps matching TRBD1 (6 bases). V was cut by 0 bases and J by 2 bases, with 9 bases left in between. The CDR3 is made up of 14 amino acids. Germline V gives CDR1 SGHRS, CDR2 YFSETQ. The CDR3 is CASSLAGDPYEQYF. DNA for the CDR3: TGCGCCAGCAGCTTGGCAGGGGACCCCTACGAGCAGTACTTC.

The rearrangement joins TRBV5-6 to TRBJ2-3; 9 nucleotides line up with TRBD2. Germline values: CDR1 SGHDT, CDR2 YYEEEE. Germline trimming cut 2 bases from V and 0 bases from J; bases unmatched to any gene: 10. The CDR3 sequence is 18 residues long. CDR3 DNA: TGTGCCAGCAGCTTAGACTTTAGCGGGGGCTCTAGCACAGATACGCAGTATTTT. Translating it yields CASSLDFSGGSSTDTQYF.

The chain has TRBV28 and TRBJ1-5, with TRBD1 matching over 7 bases. The V gene's germline CDR1 is MDHEN and CDR2 SYDVKM. The CDR3 runs to 15 residues. Losses at the gene ends were 6 bases for V and 0 bases for J; bases not matched to a gene: 5. The CDR3: CASSPGQYSNQPQHF. The CDR3, as DNA: TGTGCCAGCAGCCCGGGACAGTATAGCAATCAGCCCCAGCATTTT. Using reference TRBV28 and TRBJ1-5 for the parts outside the CDR3, the full variable domain is DVKVTQSSRYLVKRTGEKVFLECVQDMDHENMFWYRQDPGLGLRLIYFSYDVKMKEKGDIPEGYSVSREKKERFSLILESASTNQTSMYLCASSPGQYSNQPQHFGDGTRLSIL.

The chain recombines TRBV6-1 with TRBJ2-5, with 8 bases identical to TRBD2. The germline CDR1 and CDR2 sequences are MNHNS and SASEGT. Trimming cost V 1 base and J 3 bases; bases outside gene matches: 16. This CDR3 is 19 amino acids long. CDR3 loop: CASSEVGMAAGTRKETQYF. DNA of the CDR3: TGTGCCAGCAGTGAAGTTGGGATGGCCGCCGGGACTAGAAAAGAGACCCAGTACTTC.

The genes are TRBV28 and TRBJ2-3, with 8 bases that match TRBD1. Trimming removed 1 base from V and 6 bases from J; junction bases left unmatched: 9. CDR1 is MDHEN, CDR2 SYDVKM, per germline. The CDR3 contains 16 residues. In DNA form, the CDR3 reads TGTGCCAGCAGTTTATTGGGACAGGAGACTAGGGATACGCAGTATTTT. Translation gives CASSLLGQETRDTQYF.

Only a few counts were recorded for this clone. The rearrangement links TRBV18 to TRBJ1-3; D might be TRBD1 (6 bases). CDR1 and CDR2 (germline): KGHSH, LQKENI. V lost 1 base to trimming and J lost 0 bases, with 10 bases between them. The CDR3 runs 16 residues. The CDR3 sequence is CASSPQGGSSGNTIYF. In DNA form, the CDR3 reads TGTGCCAGCTCACCACAGGGGGGGAGCTCTGGAAACACCATATATTTT.

The CDR3 DNA follows: TGTGCCAGCCACTACAGCTACGAGCAGTACTTC. Its protein product is CASHYSYEQYF. This chain links TRBV2 with TRBJ2-7; D unresolved. Germline-derived CDR1 and CDR2 are SNHLY and FYNNEI. The CDR3 has 11 amino acids. The V end was cut by 8 bases, the J end by 3 bases, with 8 bases between.

The chain recombines TRBV19 with TRBJ1-3; no firm D call. The CDR3 totals 15 residues. Germline CDR1 reads LNHDA; CDR2 reads SQIVND (reference sequence). V lost 7 bases to trimming and J lost 2 bases, with 15 bases between them. CDR3 nucleotides: TGTGCCAGTACCCGGGCCCCCGGGGCTGGAAACACCATATATTTT. Residues: CASTRAPGAGNTIYF. The complete variable domain, with remaining parts taken from reference TRBV19 and TRBJ1-3, reads DGGITQSPKYLFRKEGQNVTLSCEQNLNHDAMYWYRQDPGQGLRLIYYSQIVNDFQKGDIAEGYSVSREKKESFPLTVTSAQKNPTAFYLCASTRAPGAGNTIYFGEGSWLTVV.

V gene TRBV29-1 combines with J gene TRBJ2-2; D is ambiguous. This CDR3 has 11 residues. Per germline, CDR1 SQVTM and CDR2 ANQGSEA. The V and J ends lost 7 bases and 3 bases respectively, with 6 bases between them. The CDR3 DNA reads TGCAGCGGGCGTGACACCGGGGAGCTGTTTTTT. Translated, it gives CSGRDTGELFF.

This chain links TRBV28 with TRBJ2-7; TRBD1 matches 10 bases. CDR1 is MDHEN and CDR2 is SYDVKM in the germline V gene. The junction had 13 bases not matched to a gene; V was cut back by 6 bases and J by 5 bases. This CDR3 is 16 amino acids long. Here the CDR3 reads CASSIPPGTGEDEQYF. CDR3 nucleotide sequence: TGTGCCAGCAGCATCCCGCCCGGGACAGGGGAGGACGAGCAGTACTTC. The whole variable domain, remainder taken from reference TRBV28 and TRBJ2-7, is DVKVTQSSRYLVKRTGEKVFLECVQDMDHENMFWYRQDPGLGLRLIYFSYDVKMKEKGDIPEGYSVSREKKERFSLILESASTNQTSMYLCASSIPPGTGEDEQYFGPGTRLTVT.

This clone was counted a single time. Additional DNA sequences in this sample encode the identical CDR3. V usage is TRBV7-2 and J usage is TRBJ1-1; D not certain. The V end was cut by 8 bases, the J end by 2 bases, with 12 bases between. The V gene's germline CDR1 is SGHTA and CDR2 FQGNSA. CDR3 length: 13 residues. CDR3 sequence reads: CASASGSNTEAFF. In nucleotides, the CDR3 is TGTGCCAGCGCCTCCGGGAGCAACACTGAAGCTTTCTTT.

The rearrangement links TRBV2 to TRBJ1-5, with D possibly TRBD1 on 5 matching bases. CDR1 and CDR2 (germline): SNHLY, FYNNEI. This CDR3 is built from 13 residues. Trimming removed 8 bases from V and 5 bases from J, with 13 bases in between. CDR3 amino acids: CASAFGGDQPQHF. The CDR3 DNA follows: TGTGCCAGCGCTTTCGGGGGGGATCAGCCCCAGCATTTT.

V and J are TRBV15 and TRBJ2-5; 10 positions agree with TRBD2. Unmatched junction bases numbered 6, after V lost 3 bases and J lost 5 bases. Germline V gene data show CDR1 as LNHNV and CDR2 as YYDKDF (reference sequence). CDR3 length: 15 residues. The CDR3 spells CATSSVGLASETQYF. The CDR3 nucleotides read TGTGCCACCAGCAGCGTGGGACTAGCGAGCGAGACCCAGTACTTC. The variable domain in full, with the rest retrieved from reference TRBV15 and TRBJ2-5, is DAMVIQNPRYQVTQFGKPVTLSCSQTLNHNVMYWYQQKSSQAPKLLFHYYDKDFNNEADTPDNFQSRRPNTSFCFLDIRSPGLGDTAMYLCATSSVGLASETQYFGPGTRLLVL.

V usage is TRBV15 and J usage is TRBJ2-6; D not certain. This CDR3 is 17 amino acids long. CDR1 is LNHNV and CDR2 is YYDKDF in the germline V gene (reference sequence). V shed 1 base and J shed 4 bases, with 14 bases lying between them. In DNA, the CDR3 is TGTGCCACCAGCAGAGGGCAGGTTGCCGGGGGGGCCAACGTCCTGACTTTC. Its protein product is CATSRGQVAGGANVLTF.

The rearrangement uses TRBV30 and TRBJ2-1, with TRBD2 matching 9 bases. The J segment lost 0 bases and the V segment lost 2 bases, leaving 5 bases of the junction unmatched. The CDR3 runs to 16 residues. CDR1 GTSNPN and CDR2 SVGIG come from the germline V gene (reference sequence). Here the CDR3 reads CAWSWSSGSSYNEQFF. Written as DNA, the CDR3 is TGTGCCTGGAGTTGGAGTAGCGGGAGCTCCTACAATGAGCAGTTCTTC.

The genes are TRBV11-2 and TRBJ1-5; D is ambiguous. The V end was cut by 0 bases, the J end by 11 bases, with 11 bases between. The CDR3 sequence is 13 residues long. Germline values: CDR1 SGHAT, CDR2 FQNNGV. This CDR3 reads CASSLEVGVAQHF. CDR3 DNA: TGTGCCAGCAGCTTAGAAGTTGGTGTGGCCCAGCATTTT.

V is TRBV5-1 and J is TRBJ2-3; 8 positions agree with TRBD1. CDR3 size: 18 residues. With V trimmed by 1 base and J by 4 bases, 14 bases remained unmatched. The germline V gene has CDR1 SGHRS and CDR2 YFSETQ. CDR3 region: CASSLSRTAGGLSDTQYF. DNA for the CDR3: TGCGCCAGCAGCTTGAGTAGGACGGCAGGGGGCCTCTCAGATACGCAGTATTTT.

The chain couples TRBV5-5 to TRBJ2-4, with a possible D match to TRBD1 (6 bases). Germline lookup yields CDR1 SGHKS and CDR2 YYEKEE (reference sequence). Deletions cut 4 bases from V and 7 bases from J, with 12 bases between. This CDR3 comprises 13 residues. The CDR3 DNA follows: TGTGCCAGCAGCGCGGACAGTGCGAACATTCAGTACTTC. Its protein product is CASSADSANIQYF.

The chain is built from TRBV7-2 and TRBJ1-6; 9 nucleotides line up with TRBD1. Trimming removed 5 bases from V and 7 bases from J; junction bases left unmatched: 6. This CDR3 is built from 15 residues. Germline values: CDR1 SGHTA, CDR2 FQGNSA. The CDR3 coding sequence is TGTGCCAGCAGCCTTGGACAGGGGATGAATTCACCCCTCCACTTT. Its protein product is CASSLGQGMNSPLHF.